This record looks at one TCR beta chain sequence and its context. The antigen is unknown. The germline gives CDR1 SGDLS, CDR2 YYNGEE. Trimming cost V 1 base and J 7 bases; bases outside gene matches: 13. There are 17 residues in the CDR3. This entry belongs to a study of immune evolution from preneoplasia to lung adenocarcinoma. General observations from the study: Top clone share appeared to fall from AAH through AIS, MIA, adenocarcinoma.

The protocol was immunoSEQ multiplex PCR, while the TCRdb copy is restricted to in-frame clones and leaves out a portion. This sample has 2,000 or so clones; 82% occur once, and the top ten carry roughly 2.7%. The chain carries TRBV9 and TRBJ2-1, with 8 bases identical to TRBD1. The sample comprised FFPE invasive lung adenocarcinoma tissue. This TCR was recovered from a person aged 50-59 years with lung adenocarcinoma. CDR3 sequence: CASSVLSQGARQNEQFF. CDR3 bases: TGTGCCAGCAGCGTACTCTCCCAGGGGGCTAGGCAAAATGAGCAGTTCTTC.